The rows below give T cell receptor beta chains drawn from one sample of a study of early T cells in non-severe SARS-CoV-2 infection. From the 5' RACE reads, TCRdb called clonotypes with MiXCR, one entry per CDR3 protein. The profile shows about 49,000 distinct CDR3 sequences, around 12% of them singletons. Sequencing used whole blood, obtained at baseline. The receptors were sampled from an adult who was a healthcare worker with PCR-confirmed SARS-CoV-2 infection or an uninfected control (not recorded which). Both conserved end residues are part of each CDR3. D genes are given only for firm matches. The size of a clone is reported for some rows only, either as once, few or many, or as a class for expanded clones.

V gene: TRBV6-5
J gene: TRBJ2-1
CDR3 length: 13
clone size: many
D gene: TRBD1
CDR3 protein: CASRRTGGNEQFF
CDR3 DNA: TGTGCCAGCAGGCGGACAGGGGGAAATGAGCAGTTCTTC

V gene: TRBV20-1
J gene: TRBJ1-5
CDR3 length: 14
clone size: few
D gene: TRBD1
CDR3 protein: CSAMGQGHGWPQHF
CDR3 DNA: TGCAGTGCTATGGGACAGGGTCATGGATGGCCCCAGCATTTT

V gene: TRBV19
J gene: TRBJ1-5
CDR3 length: 13
clone size: many
D gene: NA
CDR3 protein: CASSAQAIQPQHF
CDR3 DNA: TGTGCCAGTAGTGCCCAGGCGATTCAGCCCCAGCATTTT

V gene: TRBV5-4
J gene: TRBJ2-5
CDR3 length: 12
clone size: NA
D gene: NA
CDR3 protein: CASSLFQETQYF
CDR3 DNA: TGTGCCAGCAGCTTGTTCCAAGAGACCCAGTACTTC

V gene: TRBV29-1
J gene: TRBJ1-1
CDR3 length: 12
clone size: NA
D gene: NA
CDR3 protein: CSVGVQDTEAFF
CDR3 DNA: TGCAGCGTTGGGGTCCAGGACACTGAAGCTTTCTTT

V gene: TRBV29-1
J gene: TRBJ1-1
CDR3 length: 15
clone size: few
D gene: NA
CDR3 protein: CSVPQGNFLNTEAFF
CDR3 DNA: TGCAGCGTTCCCCAGGGAAACTTTTTGAACACTGAAGCTTTCTTT

V gene: TRBV6-6
J gene: TRBJ1-5
CDR3 length: 15
clone size: NA
D gene: NA
CDR3 protein: CASNTDGKSNQPQHF
CDR3 DNA: TGTGCCAGCAACACCGACGGAAAAAGCAATCAGCCCCAGCATTTT

V gene: TRBV7-9
J gene: TRBJ1-1
CDR3 length: 16
clone size: few
D gene: NA
CDR3 protein: CASSLRDNLRGTEAFF
CDR3 DNA: TGTGCCAGCAGCTTAAGGGACAACCTAAGGGGCACTGAAGCTTTCTTT

V gene: TRBV11-2
J gene: TRBJ2-7
CDR3 length: 15
clone size: few
D gene: NA
CDR3 protein: CASSLLPGRSYEQYF
CDR3 DNA: TGTGCCAGCAGCTTATTACCCGGGCGGTCCTACGAGCAGTACTTC

V gene: TRBV3-1
J gene: TRBJ2-3
CDR3 length: 18
clone size: NA
D gene: TRBD2
CDR3 protein: CASSQVGLAGGVVDTQYF
CDR3 DNA: TGTGCCAGCAGCCAAGTAGGACTAGCGGGAGGAGTTGTAGATACGCAGTATTTT

V gene: TRBV27
J gene: TRBJ1-1
CDR3 length: 13
clone size: few
D gene: NA
CDR3 protein: CASRDRAHTEAFF
CDR3 DNA: TGTGCCAGCAGAGATCGGGCGCACACTGAAGCTTTCTTT

V gene: TRBV20-1
J gene: TRBJ2-7
CDR3 length: 13
clone size: NA
D gene: TRBD1
CDR3 protein: CSASSPTGREQYF
CDR3 DNA: TGCAGTGCTAGCTCTCCGACAGGGAGAGAGCAGTACTTC

V gene: TRBV7-9
J gene: TRBJ1-2
CDR3 length: 15
clone size: few
D gene: NA
CDR3 protein: CASSSRQASNYGYTF
CDR3 DNA: TGTGCCAGCAGCTCTCGACAGGCCTCTAACTATGGCTACACCTTC

V gene: TRBV20-1
J gene: TRBJ2-3
CDR3 length: 13
clone size: once
D gene: TRBD1
CDR3 protein: CSARTGNTDTQYF
CDR3 DNA: TGCAGTGCTAGGACAGGGAACACAGATACGCAGTATTTT

V gene: TRBV28
J gene: TRBJ2-5
CDR3 length: 16
clone size: many
D gene: TRBD2
CDR3 protein: CASSSFRTSVQETQYF
CDR3 DNA: TGTGCCAGCAGTTCGTTCCGGACTAGCGTACAAGAGACCCAGTACTTC

V gene: TRBV3-1
J gene: TRBJ1-3
CDR3 length: 14
clone size: NA
D gene: NA
CDR3 protein: CASSQRGGGNTIYF
CDR3 DNA: TGTGCCAGCAGCCAACGGGGTGGAGGAAACACCATATATTTT

V gene: TRBV7-3
J gene: TRBJ2-3
CDR3 length: 13
clone size: many
D gene: NA
CDR3 protein: CASSDTDTDTQYF
CDR3 DNA: TGTGCCAGCAGCGACACGGACACAGATACGCAGTATTTT

V gene: TRBV20-1
J gene: TRBJ2-7
CDR3 length: 14
clone size: many
D gene: TRBD2
CDR3 protein: CSARGGRAAYEQYF
CDR3 DNA: TGCAGTGCTAGAGGCGGGAGGGCCGCATACGAGCAGTACTTC

V gene: TRBV2
J gene: TRBJ2-1
CDR3 length: 12
clone size: few
D gene: TRBD2
CDR3 protein: CAGKTSASEQFF
CDR3 DNA: TGTGCCGGCAAGACTAGCGCCAGTGAGCAGTTCTTC

V gene: TRBV28
J gene: TRBJ2-6
CDR3 length: 16
clone size: few
D gene: NA
CDR3 protein: CASSFRLGSGANVLTF
CDR3 DNA: TGTGCCAGCAGTTTTCGTCTGGGATCTGGGGCCAACGTCCTGACTTTC

V gene: TRBV20-1
J gene: TRBJ2-7
CDR3 length: 14
clone size: many
D gene: TRBD1
CDR3 protein: CSAPRQGNPYEQYF
CDR3 DNA: TGCAGTGCCCCTAGACAGGGGAACCCTTACGAGCAGTACTTC

V gene: TRBV15
J gene: TRBJ2-1
CDR3 length: 14
clone size: few
D gene: TRBD2
CDR3 protein: CATSRPSGRNEQFF
CDR3 DNA: TGTGCCACCAGCAGGCCCAGCGGGAGAAATGAGCAGTTCTTC

V gene: TRBV6-2/TRBV6-3
J gene: TRBJ2-2
CDR3 length: 13
clone size: NA
D gene: NA
CDR3 protein: CASSSGRPGELFF
CDR3 DNA: TGTGCCAGCAGTTCCGGTCGTCCCGGGGAGCTGTTTTTT

V gene: TRBV5-6
J gene: TRBJ2-7
CDR3 length: 13
clone size: NA
D gene: NA
CDR3 protein: CASSQRQSYEQYF
CDR3 DNA: TGTGCCAGCAGCCAAAGACAGAGCTACGAGCAGTACTTC

V gene: TRBV12-3/TRBV12-4
J gene: TRBJ2-7
CDR3 length: 13
clone size: NA
D gene: TRBD2
CDR3 protein: CASSSGGGYEQYF
CDR3 DNA: TGTGCCAGCAGTTCCGGGGGGGGTTACGAGCAGTACTTC

V gene: TRBV24-1
J gene: TRBJ2-3
CDR3 length: 16
clone size: many
D gene: NA
CDR3 protein: CATSAGSSPGPDTQYF
CDR3 DNA: TGTGCCACCAGTGCGGGATCAAGTCCCGGACCAGATACGCAGTATTTT

V gene: TRBV5-8
J gene: TRBJ1-3
CDR3 length: 16
clone size: NA
D gene: NA
CDR3 protein: CASSLGEMNSGNTIYF
CDR3 DNA: TGTGCCAGCAGCTTAGGGGAGATGAACTCTGGAAACACCATATATTTT

V gene: TRBV11-2
J gene: TRBJ2-5
CDR3 length: 15
clone size: many
D gene: TRBD1
CDR3 protein: CASSFDRDRGQTQYF
CDR3 DNA: TGTGCCAGCAGCTTTGACCGGGACAGGGGTCAGACCCAGTACTTC

V gene: TRBV20-1
J gene: TRBJ2-4
CDR3 length: 14
clone size: NA
D gene: NA
CDR3 protein: CSARGGGHGGIQYF
CDR3 DNA: TGCAGTGCGAGGGGGGGAGGGCACGGTGGCATTCAGTACTTC